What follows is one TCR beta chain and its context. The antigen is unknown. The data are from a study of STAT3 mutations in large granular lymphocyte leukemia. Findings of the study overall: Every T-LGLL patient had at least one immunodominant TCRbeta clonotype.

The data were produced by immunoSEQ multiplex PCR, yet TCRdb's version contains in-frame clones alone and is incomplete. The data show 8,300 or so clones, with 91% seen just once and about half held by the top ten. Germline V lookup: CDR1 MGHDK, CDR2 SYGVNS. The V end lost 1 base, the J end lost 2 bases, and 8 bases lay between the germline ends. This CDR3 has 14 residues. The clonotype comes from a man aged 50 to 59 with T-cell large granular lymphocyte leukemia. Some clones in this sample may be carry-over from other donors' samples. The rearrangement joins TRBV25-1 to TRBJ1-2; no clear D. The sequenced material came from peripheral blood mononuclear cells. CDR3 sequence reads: CASSEFGENYGYTF. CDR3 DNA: TGTGCCAGCAGTGAATTTGGCGAAAACTATGGCTACACCTTC.